This section outlines one T cell receptor beta chain sequence together with its context. What antigen it recognizes has not been identified. Base qualities are missing; no much larger clone stands one base away. Naive plus transitional T cells were isolated with anti-CD45RA microbeads from pooled isolated CD4+ and CD8+ T cells. Miltenyi superparamagnetic beads coated with subset-specific monoclonal antibodies were used for isolation of the T cell subsets. Every T cell population was isolated from peripheral blood. Ficoll separation was used to obtain mononuclear cells from whole blood, after which anti-CD14 microbeads were used to deplete monocytes. The isolated cell populations were resuspended in RNAprotect reagent immediately. Reading from cysteine to phenylalanine, the CDR3 counts 16 amino acids. Solely the CDR3 DNA is kept, with 48 bases framed from the first base. From V the trimming removes 0 bases and from J it removes 4 bases, while the gene matches leave 8 bases of the junction unaccounted for. The germline V gene sets CDR1 to KGHSH and CDR2 to LQKENI.

Libraries were prepared through multiplex PCR. Sequencing was performed on a 454 GS FLX. Semiquantitative ARM-PCR was used to amplify the TCR alpha and beta CDR3 regions from mRNA. In ARM-PCR, tagged nested gene-specific primers were used first, and exponential amplification was then carried out by communal superprimers. Before the second amplification round was performed on first-round PCR products, the nested primers were removed by exonuclease. The amplicons were sequenced on the 454 platform, a system that can rapidly sequence millions of DNA fragments without cloning bias. A read mappable to both V and J germline segments was defined as an effective read. The authors' analysis ran thus. IRmap was used to assign reads to germline V, D and J segments, relying on pyromap, a Smith-Waterman modification adapted to 454 sequencing errors. To filter D-beta assignments, cutoffs were set at the 99th percentile of the alignment scores obtained from simulated random sequences. CDR3 was defined as the amino acids between the conserved V-segment Y[YFLI]C motif and the J-segment [FW]GXGT motif. Repertoire diversity was estimated with a compound Poisson process model previously applied to large-scale EST data. A procedure for detecting cross-contamination was applied so that sample contamination could be argued against as the origin of shared CDR3s. Using fastp at Q25 and MiXCR, TCRdb reprocessed the public reads and kept productive beta chains. When rows share a CDR3 protein, they turn into one entry using the most common DNA and genes. The V and J calls and clone size come from TCRdb's table, not from the authors' own analysis. For this sample the table gives 6,700 or so distinct CDR3 sequences, of which approximately 70% were detected only once. Roughly 52% of the sample comes from the top ten.

These data are taken from a study of relationships among human T cell subsets (dated by TCRdb to about 2010). At the level of the whole study: Sequencing was performed on eight distinct blood T cell populations: pan T, CD8 cytotoxic, regulatory, Th1, Th2, naive plus transitional, activated and memory cells.

Paper-wide results and their limitations: The bead-based sorting could not exclude a CD4+CD8+ double-positive population. Across the seven subsets, no statistically significant differences turned up in V, D and J usage, CDR3 length, or N-nucleotide additions. While more than 60% of CD8+ cytotoxic sequences came from clones with more than 100 reads, the regulatory and Th2 subsets had few clones of that kind. The considerable overlap in CDR3s among Th1, Th2 and regulatory T cells was taken as suggesting that cell fate choices are stochastic.

The sequenced sample consisted of naive and transitional (CD45RA+) T cells sorted from blood. This specimen's cell subset or site label, per the study, means: CD45RA+ naive plus transitional T cells (Tn+t). The V and J segments used are TRBV18 and TRBJ2-7; 8 of the junction bases match TRBD1. This clonotype was obtained from a middle-aged man in good health. The DNA sequence reads TGTGCCAGCTCACCACCCGTCCGGGACAGGCCATACGAGCAGTACTTC. Translated, it gives CASSPPVRDRPYEQYF.